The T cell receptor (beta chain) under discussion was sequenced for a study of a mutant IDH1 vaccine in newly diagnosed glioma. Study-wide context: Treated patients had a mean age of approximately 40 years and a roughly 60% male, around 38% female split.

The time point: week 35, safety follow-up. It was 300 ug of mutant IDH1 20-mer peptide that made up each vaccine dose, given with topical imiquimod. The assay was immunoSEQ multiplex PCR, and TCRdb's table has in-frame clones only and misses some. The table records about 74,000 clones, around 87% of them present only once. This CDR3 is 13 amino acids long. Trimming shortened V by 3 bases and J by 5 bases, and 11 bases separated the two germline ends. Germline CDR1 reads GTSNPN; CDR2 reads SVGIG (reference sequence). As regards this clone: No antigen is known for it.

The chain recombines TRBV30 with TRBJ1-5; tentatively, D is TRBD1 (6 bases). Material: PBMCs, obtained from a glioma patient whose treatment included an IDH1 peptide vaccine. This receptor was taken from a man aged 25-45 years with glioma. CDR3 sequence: CAWRYRDDQPQHF. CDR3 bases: TGTGCCTGGAGGTACAGGGATGATCAGCCCCAGCATTTT.